This is a list of T cell receptor beta chains from one sample in a study of Ad26.COV2.S vaccination and SARS-CoV-2 variants. This table comes from immunoSEQ multiplex PCR, and its TCRdb copy is limited to in-frame clones, with some not included. This table holds about 350,000 clones, approximately 90% found once. The material was peripheral blood, obtained in a trial of Ad26.COV2.S vaccine versus placebo. Every receptor here comes from a person aged 18-60 years who received the Ad26.COV2.S COVID-19 vaccine or a placebo. The CDR3 runs from the conserved cysteine through the conserved F or W. The order of the fields is clone size, V gene, D gene, J gene, CDR3 DNA, CDR3 protein. D genes are given only for firm matches. Rows may omit the clone size; those that give it use once, few, many or a size class.

clone_size: NA
v_call: TRBV9
d_call: NA
j_call: TRBJ1-3
cdr3_nt: TGTGCCAGCAGCGTAACTAACAGGGTTTATGGAAACACCATATATTTT
cdr3_aa: CASSVTNRVYGNTIYF

clone_size: NA
v_call: TRBV18
d_call: TRBD1
j_call: TRBJ1-5
cdr3_nt: TGTGCCAGCTCGTCCGACAGGGTTCCCAATCAGCCCCAGCATTTT
cdr3_aa: CASSSDRVPNQPQHF

clone_size: NA
v_call: TRBV5-6
d_call: NA
j_call: TRBJ2-3
cdr3_nt: TGTGCCAGCAGCTTATATCCTAGCACAGATACGCAGTATTTT
cdr3_aa: CASSLYPSTDTQYF

clone_size: NA
v_call: TRBV7-2
d_call: TRBD1
j_call: TRBJ2-1
cdr3_nt: TGTGCCAGCAGCCTCTGGGGACAGGGGGCGGGTGAGCAGTTCTTC
cdr3_aa: CASSLWGQGAGEQFF

clone_size: NA
v_call: TRBV9
d_call: NA
j_call: TRBJ1-1
cdr3_nt: TGTGCCAGCAGCGTAAAGGGGCCGGGCACTGAAGCTTTCTTT
cdr3_aa: CASSVKGPGTEAFF

clone_size: NA
v_call: TRBV20-1
d_call: NA
j_call: TRBJ1-1
cdr3_nt: TGCAGTGCCTTGGAAACGGAAGAAGCTTTCTTT
cdr3_aa: CSALETEEAFF

clone_size: NA
v_call: TRBV20-1
d_call: NA
j_call: TRBJ2-5
cdr3_nt: TGCAGTGCTAGTTCGGCAGGGAGAGAGACCCAGTACTTC
cdr3_aa: CSASSAGRETQYF

clone_size: NA
v_call: TRBV24-1
d_call: NA
j_call: TRBJ2-1
cdr3_nt: TGTGCCACCAGTGATTTGAAGGGCAGGGGTGGCAATGAGCAGTTCTTC
cdr3_aa: CATSDLKGRGGNEQFF

clone_size: many
v_call: TRBV4-3
d_call: TRBD1
j_call: TRBJ1-2
cdr3_nt: TGCGCCAGCAGCCAAGGAACACAGGACAGGAGCTATGGCTACACCTTC
cdr3_aa: CASSQGTQDRSYGYTF

clone_size: NA
v_call: TRBV18
d_call: TRBD1
j_call: TRBJ1-1
cdr3_nt: TGTGCCAGCTCACCCGAACAGGGGGCGGGCGCTTTCTTT
cdr3_aa: CASSPEQGAGAFF

clone_size: NA
v_call: TRBV11-2
d_call: TRBD2
j_call: TRBJ2-7
cdr3_nt: TGTGCCAGCAGCTTAGATCAAGCGGGGGCGGGGTACGAGCAGTACTTC
cdr3_aa: CASSLDQAGAGYEQYF

clone_size: NA
v_call: TRBV27
d_call: TRBD1
j_call: TRBJ2-1
cdr3_nt: TGTGCCAGCAGGGCCGGACAGGGAAGCCACAATGAGCAGTTCTTC
cdr3_aa: CASRAGQGSHNEQFF

clone_size: NA
v_call: TRBV7-6
d_call: TRBD1
j_call: TRBJ2-1
cdr3_nt: TGTGCCAGCAGCTTAGCGCACTCTCCGGGACAGGGGGCCGATGAGCAGTTCTTC
cdr3_aa: CASSLAHSPGQGADEQFF

clone_size: NA
v_call: TRBV5-1
d_call: TRBD1
j_call: TRBJ1-4
cdr3_nt: TGCGCCAGCAGCTTAGGGACAGGGGTTAATGAAAAACTGTTTTTT
cdr3_aa: CASSLGTGVNEKLFF

clone_size: few
v_call: TRBV3-1/TRBV3-2
d_call: TRBD1
j_call: TRBJ2-7
cdr3_nt: TGTGCCAGCAGCCTGGGACAGGGAGGCTACGAGCAGTACTTC
cdr3_aa: CASSLGQGGYEQYF

clone_size: NA
v_call: TRBV7-2
d_call: NA
j_call: TRBJ2-7
cdr3_nt: TGTGCCAGCAGCTTAAACTTCGAGCAGTACTTC
cdr3_aa: CASSLNFEQYF

clone_size: NA
v_call: TRBV19
d_call: TRBD2
j_call: TRBJ2-7
cdr3_nt: TGTGCCAGTAGTAGGGGACTAGGTCCAACCTACGAGCAGTACTTC
cdr3_aa: CASSRGLGPTYEQYF

clone_size: NA
v_call: TRBV28
d_call: NA
j_call: TRBJ1-2
cdr3_nt: TGTGCCAGCAGTCTCCAGGCCTATGGCTACACCTTC
cdr3_aa: CASSLQAYGYTF

clone_size: NA
v_call: TRBV11-2
d_call: TRBD2
j_call: TRBJ2-2
cdr3_nt: TGTGCCAGCAGCTTAGGGGGACTAGCGGGACCCACCGGGGAGCTGTTTTTT
cdr3_aa: CASSLGGLAGPTGELFF

clone_size: NA
v_call: TRBV7-6
d_call: NA
j_call: TRBJ1-4
cdr3_nt: TGTGCCAGCAGCGAGAGCGGGTTGGTAGCTAATGAAAAACTGTTTTTT
cdr3_aa: CASSESGLVANEKLFF

clone_size: few
v_call: TRBV2
d_call: NA
j_call: TRBJ1-3
cdr3_nt: TGTGCCAGCAGTGCTCTGGGCTCTGGAAACACCATATATTTT
cdr3_aa: CASSALGSGNTIYF

clone_size: NA
v_call: TRBV19
d_call: NA
j_call: TRBJ1-5
cdr3_nt: TGTGCCAGTACCCTCCGGGAGAGGGGAAGCAATCAGCCCCAGCATTTT
cdr3_aa: CASTLRERGSNQPQHF

clone_size: NA
v_call: TRBV4-2
d_call: NA
j_call: TRBJ1-4
cdr3_nt: TGTGCCAGCAGCCAAGGACTAGGCAGGGGTACTCGTGGACTGTTTTTT
cdr3_aa: CASSQGLGRGTRGLFF

clone_size: NA
v_call: TRBV6-5
d_call: TRBD1
j_call: TRBJ2-5
cdr3_nt: TGTGCCAGCAAGCTTGACAGGGGAGGTTCAGAGACCCAGTACTTC
cdr3_aa: CASKLDRGGSETQYF

clone_size: NA
v_call: TRBV5-5
d_call: NA
j_call: TRBJ1-6
cdr3_nt: TGTGCCAGCAGCTTGGAGGGGGGACTAAGCTCACCCCTCCACTTT
cdr3_aa: CASSLEGGLSSPLHF

clone_size: NA
v_call: TRBV3-1/TRBV3-2
d_call: NA
j_call: TRBJ1-4
cdr3_nt: TGTGCCAGCAGCCCCAACTCTGGGGGGAATGAAAAACTGTTTTTT
cdr3_aa: CASSPNSGGNEKLFF

clone_size: NA
v_call: TRBV25-1
d_call: TRBD1
j_call: TRBJ2-3
cdr3_nt: TGTGCCAGCGCCGAACAGGGGCGGGGCACAGATACGCAGTATTTT
cdr3_aa: CASAEQGRGTDTQYF

clone_size: NA
v_call: TRBV4-3
d_call: NA
j_call: TRBJ1-1
cdr3_nt: TGCGCCAGCAGCCAAGATTGGGGGAGAACTGAAGCTTTCTTT
cdr3_aa: CASSQDWGRTEAFF

clone_size: NA
v_call: TRBV27
d_call: NA
j_call: TRBJ2-7
cdr3_nt: TGTGCCAGCGGTCGTGTTGTAGGCCTAGCCTACGAGCAGTACTTC
cdr3_aa: CASGRVVGLAYEQYF

clone_size: NA
v_call: TRBV16
d_call: TRBD1
j_call: TRBJ2-7
cdr3_nt: TGTGCCAGCAGCCAATCGGGACAGGGGGGTGGCGAGCAGTACTTC
cdr3_aa: CASSQSGQGGGEQYF

clone_size: NA
v_call: TRBV18
d_call: NA
j_call: TRBJ1-1
cdr3_nt: TGTGCCAGCTCACCTCAGGGGAACACTGAAGCTTTCTTT
cdr3_aa: CASSPQGNTEAFF

clone_size: NA
v_call: TRBV4-2
d_call: TRBD2
j_call: TRBJ2-5
cdr3_nt: TGTGCCAGCAGCCAAGATGAGGTAGCGGGAGAAGAGACCCAGTACTTC
cdr3_aa: CASSQDEVAGEETQYF

clone_size: NA
v_call: TRBV19
d_call: NA
j_call: TRBJ1-4
cdr3_nt: TGTGCCAGTAGTATTATGGTATCTTCGGCAACTAATGAAAAACTGTTTTTT
cdr3_aa: CASSIMVSSATNEKLFF

clone_size: NA
v_call: TRBV11-2
d_call: NA
j_call: TRBJ2-1
cdr3_nt: TGTGCCAGCAGCTCTCCGGGACGCAGGGGAACAAGGGGAAATGAGCAGTTCTTC
cdr3_aa: CASSSPGRRGTRGNEQFF

clone_size: NA
v_call: TRBV7-2
d_call: TRBD1
j_call: TRBJ2-5
cdr3_nt: TGTGCCAGCAGCTGGGGACAGCAAGAGACCCAGTACTTC
cdr3_aa: CASSWGQQETQYF

clone_size: NA
v_call: TRBV28
d_call: TRBD1
j_call: TRBJ2-1
cdr3_nt: TGTGCCAGCAGATATACCGGGACAGGCTCCTACAATGAGCAGTTCTTC
cdr3_aa: CASRYTGTGSYNEQFF